Following are 30 T cell receptor beta chains from one sample sequenced in a study of cytomegalovirus exposure and HLA in healthy donors. Amplification used 60 Vbeta primers and 13 Jbeta primers. Here immunoSEQ multiplex PCR was the method, and the copy in TCRdb shows in-frame clones only, minus some. This table lists 40,000 to 45,000 clones. The sample comprised PBMCs. The receptors originated from a woman in her twenties or thirties in good health and CMV-seronegative.

J is TRBJ1-1 and V is TRBV18; D is ambiguous. Germline V gives CDR1 KGHSH, CDR2 LQKENI. The CDR3 extends over 13 amino acids. Trimming left V 1 base short and J 3 bases short, with 6 bases between. Here the CDR3 reads CASSPRYDTEAFF. CDR3 DNA sequence: TGTGCCAGCTCACCACGTTATGACACTGAAGCTTTCTTT.

This rearrangement joins TRBV5-4 to TRBJ1-1; tentatively, D is TRBD1 (5 bases). Per the germline V gene, CDR1 is SGHNT and CDR2 is YYREEE (reference sequence). This CDR3 spans 13 amino acids. V lost 1 base, J lost 5 bases, and 9 bases lay in between. CDR3 nucleotide sequence: TGTGCCAGCAGCTTGCAGGGAAGGACTGAAGCTTTCTTT. It translates to CASSLQGRTEAFF.

The rearrangement links TRBV19 to TRBJ2-3, with TRBD2 matching 8 bases. The CDR3 loop spans 15 amino acids. V trimming: 7 bases; J trimming: 0 bases; junction bases outside the gene matches: 6. Looked up from germline, CDR1 is LNHDA and CDR2 is SQIVND (reference sequence). DNA of the CDR3: TGTGCCAGTAAGAGGGCGGGAGGAAGCACAGATACGCAGTATTTT. It encodes CASKRAGGSTDTQYF.

The rearrangement links TRBV30 to TRBJ2-3; 10 bases map to TRBD1. This CDR3 is built from 16 residues. Germline V gene lookup returns CDR1 GTSNPN and CDR2 SVGIG (reference sequence). Trimming at V came to 2 bases and at J to 1 base, leaving 6 bases not matched to a gene. CDR3 loop: CAWSRDRGMGTDTQYF. The CDR3 coding sequence is TGTGCCTGGAGTCGGGACAGGGGTATGGGCACAGATACGCAGTATTTT.

The chain has TRBV6-5 and TRBJ2-7; a weak D match, TRBD2 (6 bases). CDR1 and CDR2 from the germline V gene are MNHEY and SVGAGI. The V and J ends lost 7 bases and 2 bases respectively, with 18 bases between them. The CDR3 spans 15 residues. The DNA for the CDR3 is TGTGCCAGCATCGACTCGGGACTCCGTCCCTACGAGCAGTACTTC. Amino acid sequence: CASIDSGLRPYEQYF.

The genes are TRBV18 and TRBJ1-3; 7 bases fit TRBD1. V lost 3 bases, J lost 3 bases, and 8 bases stayed unmatched. This CDR3 is built from 16 residues. CDR1 and CDR2 (germline): KGHSH, LQKENI. The CDR3 nucleotides are TGTGCCAGCTCACCTTTCGACAGGGTTGGTGGAAACACCATATATTTT. Residues: CASSPFDRVGGNTIYF.

CDR3 sequence: CASRAGGEETQYF. The CDR3, as DNA: TGTGCCAGCAGGGCGGGAGGCGAAGAGACCCAGTACTTC. V and J are TRBV7-8 and TRBJ2-5; TRBD2 agrees at 8 bases. V dropped 6 bases and J dropped 3; count of bases not matched to a gene: 3. CDR3 length equals 13 residues. The germline V gene has CDR1 SGHVS and CDR2 FQNEAQ.

The gene calls are TRBV5-5 and TRBJ2-7; D call uncertain. The germline gives CDR1 SGHKS, CDR2 YYEKEE (reference sequence). Trimming left V 4 bases short and J 2 bases short, with 16 bases between. This CDR3 region has 15 residues. CDR3 protein: CASSADPANPYEQYF. The CDR3 nucleotides read TGTGCCAGCAGCGCGGATCCCGCAAATCCCTACGAGCAGTACTTC.

The chain employs TRBV18 and TRBJ1-2, with TRBD1 matching over 12 bases. The V and J ends lost 5 bases and 2 bases, in that order; junction bases with no gene match: 12. Germline loops: CDR1 KGHSH, CDR2 LQKENI. The CDR3 runs 18 residues. CDR3 protein: CASSATGTGGVENYGYTF. The DNA of the CDR3 is TGTGCCAGCTCAGCGACCGGGACAGGGGGCGTCGAAAACTATGGCTACACCTTC.

The rearrangement joins TRBV15 to TRBJ1-5; maybe TRBD1 (6 bases). V dropped 5 bases and J dropped 0 bases, with 14 bases sitting between them. The germline V gene has CDR1 LNHNV and CDR2 YYDKDF (reference sequence). CDR3 length equals 16 residues. In DNA, the CDR3 is TGTGCCACCAGCCACAGAGGGGGAGATAGCAATCAGCCCCAGCATTTT. It is translated as CATSHRGGDSNQPQHF.

This chain links TRBV19 with TRBJ2-7; 8 bases align to TRBD1. CDR1 is LNHDA, CDR2 SQIVND, per germline (reference sequence). V was clipped by 5 bases and J by 5 bases; unmatched bases: 14. The CDR3 is made up of 16 amino acids. CDR3 loop: CASSPSRGTGTNEQYF. In DNA form, the CDR3 reads TGTGCCAGTAGTCCCTCCCGTGGGACAGGAACCAACGAGCAGTACTTC.

The chain joins TRBV30 to TRBJ2-1; the D is unclear. V shed 2 bases and J shed 7 bases, with 9 bases lying between them. The length of the CDR3 is 12 residues. Looked up from germline, CDR1 is GTSNPN and CDR2 is SVGIG (reference sequence). The CDR3 DNA sequence: TGTGCCTGGAGTCCCCCGAGGAATGAGCAGTTCTTC. It codes for CAWSPPRNEQFF.

The genes are TRBV20-1 and TRBJ1-1, with a tentative D call TRBD1 (5 bases). The V gene's germline CDR1 is DFQATT and CDR2 SNEGSKA (reference sequence). V was shortened by 0 bases and J by 10 bases, with 9 bases between the two germline ends. This CDR3 region has 11 residues. The CDR3 DNA reads as TGCAGTGCTAGAGATCTGGGGCCAGCTTTCTTT. Its protein product is CSARDLGPAFF.

This chain connects TRBV4-1 to TRBJ2-7; perhaps TRBD1 as D (5 bases). V was trimmed by 4 bases and J by 0 bases, leaving 16 bases between them. Germline-derived CDR1 and CDR2 are MGHRA and YSYEKL. This CDR3 has 16 residues. CDR3 loop: CASSRGRGQYSYEQYF. DNA for the CDR3: TGCGCCAGCAGCCGGGGAAGGGGCCAGTACTCCTACGAGCAGTACTTC.

The chain links TRBV29-1 to TRBJ1-2; tentatively, D is TRBD1 (6 bases). V was trimmed by 6 bases and J by 2 bases, leaving 13 bases between them. CDR3 length: 13 residues. The germline V gene has CDR1 SQVTM and CDR2 ANQGSEA. The CDR3 bases are TGCAGCGTCCCGGGACACCCAAACTATGGCTACACCTTC. Translation gives CSVPGHPNYGYTF.

The chain recombines TRBV10-3 with TRBJ2-1, with 12 bases fitting TRBD2. V trimming: 0 bases; J trimming: 12 bases; junction bases outside the gene matches: 9. The CDR3 totals 16 residues. The germline gives CDR1 ENHRY, CDR2 SYGVKD. CDR3 in amino acids: CAISESTSGRGGPQFF. CDR3 DNA: TGTGCCATCAGTGAGTCGACTAGCGGGAGAGGAGGGCCGCAGTTCTTC.

The chain joins TRBV19 to TRBJ1-2, with 7 bases lining up with TRBD1. The CDR3 runs 14 residues. Trimming took 4 bases from V and 3 from J; bases not matched to a gene: 5. The germline CDR1 and CDR2 sequences are LNHDA and SQIVND (reference sequence). The CDR3 region is CASSTGTDYYGYTF. CDR3 bases: TGTGCCAGTAGTACCGGGACAGATTACTATGGCTACACCTTC.

The chain joins TRBV18 to TRBJ2-7; TRBD1 matches 7 bases. V lost 3 bases, J lost 0 bases, and 5 bases stayed unmatched. In germline, CDR1 is KGHSH, CDR2 LQKENI. The CDR3 covers 15 residues. The CDR3 is CASSPRDSPSYEQYF. The CDR3, as DNA: TGTGCCAGCTCACCCCGGGACAGCCCCTCCTACGAGCAGTACTTC.

V is TRBV19 and J is TRBJ2-3; 7 bases fit TRBD1. CDR1 and CDR2 (germline): LNHDA, SQIVND (reference sequence). The V and J ends lost 6 bases and 6 bases, in that order; junction bases with no gene match: 9. This CDR3 has 14 residues. CDR3 region: CASRRQGILDTQYF. CDR3 nucleotide sequence: TGTGCCAGTAGGCGACAGGGCATTTTGGATACGCAGTATTTT.

J is TRBJ1-4 and V is TRBV4-3, with D perhaps TRBD1 (6 bases). V shed 0 bases and J shed 0 bases, with 11 bases lying between them. The germline V gene has CDR1 LGHNA and CDR2 YSLEER. There are 17 residues in the CDR3. In DNA form, the CDR3 reads TGCGCCAGCAGCCAAGACAGGGGTCGACCAACTAATGAAAAACTGTTTTTT. Protein product: CASSQDRGRPTNEKLFF.

This chain joins TRBV7-2 and TRBJ1-4; perhaps TRBD1 as D (6 bases). The CDR3 length is 16 residues. In germline, CDR1 is SGHTA, CDR2 FQGNSA. Trimming took off 2 bases at V and 5 bases at J, with 15 bases between the two ends. CDR3 residues: CASSLPPYRVNEKLFF. The CDR3 nucleotides read TGTGCCAGCAGCTTACCCCCCTACAGGGTAAATGAAAAACTGTTTTTT.

V gene TRBV30 combines with J gene TRBJ1-2; 9 nucleotides match TRBD1. Germline CDR1 GTSNPN, CDR2 SVGIG (reference sequence). The V gene end was trimmed by 8 bases and the J gene end by 6 bases; junction bases not matched to a gene: 4. CDR3 size: 11 residues. CDR3 bases: TGTGCCGTACAGGGGGCGGATGGCTACACCTTC. This codes for CAVQGADGYTF.

The chain couples TRBV15 to TRBJ2-2, with 9 positions matching TRBD2. CDR1 is LNHNV and CDR2 is YYDKDF in the germline V gene (reference sequence). CDR3 length: 18 amino acids. The V segment lost 0 bases and the J segment 4 bases; nucleotides outside the gene matches: 9. CDR3 bases: TGTGCCACCAGCAGAGATCCTCCGACTAGCGGCCCCACCGGGGAGCTGTTTTTT. As protein: CATSRDPPTSGPTGELFF.

This chain links TRBV7-2 with TRBJ2-7, with a weak D call TRBD1 (5 bases). Between the trimmed V and J ends, which lost 5 bases and 4 bases, there was a span of 12 bases. The CDR3 length is 13 residues. Germline V gene sequence: CDR1 SGHTA, CDR2 FQGNSA. The CDR3 loop is CASSPSDTYEQYF. As DNA, the CDR3 is TGTGCCAGCAGCCCGTCGGACACTTACGAGCAGTACTTC.

V gene TRBV18 combines with J gene TRBJ2-7; D gene unclear. Germline loops: CDR1 KGHSH, CDR2 LQKENI. V was pared by 3 bases and J by 1 base, with 13 bases between. The CDR3 length is 15 residues. The CDR3: CASSPRKPGSYEQYF. CDR3 coding DNA: TGTGCCAGCTCACCCCGAAAGCCAGGTTCCTACGAGCAGTACTTC.

The V call is TRBV9, the J call TRBJ2-1; 11 bases match TRBD2. CDR3 length: 15 amino acids. Germline V gives CDR1 SGDLS, CDR2 YYNGEE. V lost 1 base, J lost 4 bases, and 1 base stayed unmatched. CDR3 in DNA: TGTGCCAGCAGCGTATTAGCGGGAGGGTACAATGAGCAGTTCTTC. Translated: CASSVLAGGYNEQFF.

The chain joins TRBV4-1 to TRBJ2-5, with TRBD2 matching over 8 bases. Germline trimming cut 5 bases from V and 0 bases from J; bases unmatched to any gene: 20. CDR3 length equals 20 residues. CDR1 is MGHRA, CDR2 YSYEKL, per germline. The CDR3 protein is CASSWGGTRARSRYQETQYF. As DNA, the CDR3 is TGCGCCAGCAGCTGGGGGGGGACTAGGGCCCGCTCTAGGTACCAAGAGACCCAGTACTTC.

The V call is TRBV5-1, the J call TRBJ2-3; 7 nucleotides line up with TRBD2. The CDR3 is 14 residues long. V was pared by 4 bases and J by 0 bases, with 2 bases of the junction left unmatched. Germline V gene data show CDR1 as SGHRS and CDR2 as YFSETQ. CDR3 sequence reads: CASSREGSTDTQYF. The CDR3 DNA reads as TGCGCCAGCAGCAGGGAGGGGAGCACAGATACGCAGTATTTT.

The chain carries TRBV18 and TRBJ2-3; TRBD2 matches 10 bases. V was clipped by 3 bases and J by 2 bases; unmatched bases: 17. Germline CDR1 and CDR2: KGHSH and LQKENI. The CDR3 is made up of 20 amino acids. The chain's CDR3 is CASSPELTLAGGRVTDTQYF. DNA for the CDR3: TGTGCCAGCTCACCGGAACTTACTTTAGCGGGAGGACGAGTCACAGATACGCAGTATTTT.

This chain joins TRBV4-2 and TRBJ2-7; 7 positions agree with TRBD1. Unmatched junction bases numbered 14, after V lost 0 bases and J lost 3 bases. The germline V gene encodes CDR1 LGHNA and CDR2 YNFKEQ. The CDR3 is made up of 18 amino acids. The DNA for the CDR3 is TGTGCCAGCAGCCAAGACCCTTACGGGACAGCGAATTTCTACGAGCAGTACTTC. It yields the protein CASSQDPYGTANFYEQYF.